This is a list of T cell receptor beta chains from one sample in a study of blood T cell repertoires in COVID-19. Profiling relied on immunoSEQ multiplex PCR, and the TCRdb table lists in-frame clones only, not all of them. Found here are roughly 200,000 clones, roughly 80% of them singletons; the top ten hold about 13%. Specimen: peripheral blood. Receptor source: a man between 50 and 59 years old who had recovered from COVID-19. Both conserved end residues are part of each CDR3. D genes are given only for firm matches. Only some rows state a clone size, as once, few, many or a class for expanded clones.

abundance: NA; v_gene: TRBV5-1; d_gene: TRBD1; j_gene: TRBJ2-1; CDR3nt: TGCGCCAGCAGCTCAAAACTACAGGGGGACAATGAGCAGTTCTTC; CDR3aa: CASSSKLQGDNEQFF
abundance: NA; v_gene: TRBV3-1/TRBV3-2; d_gene: TRBD1; j_gene: TRBJ1-2; CDR3nt: TGTGCCAGCAGCCAAGACCAGGGGGCCGTCGACTATGGCTACACCTTC; CDR3aa: CASSQDQGAVDYGYTF
abundance: NA; v_gene: TRBV3-1/TRBV3-2; d_gene: NA; j_gene: TRBJ1-5; CDR3nt: TGTGCCAGCAGCCAAGGGACAGCTGTCCAGCCCCAGCATTTT; CDR3aa: CASSQGTAVQPQHF
abundance: NA; v_gene: TRBV27; d_gene: TRBD1; j_gene: TRBJ2-7; CDR3nt: TGTGCCAGTACGGGACAGGGGAGGTCGACAACTCCCCGCGAGCAGTACTTC; CDR3aa: CASTGQGRSTTPREQYF
abundance: NA; v_gene: TRBV2; d_gene: TRBD2; j_gene: TRBJ2-7; CDR3nt: TGTGCCAGCAGCCCATTAGCGGGATCGCTCTCCTACGAGCAGTACTTC; CDR3aa: CASSPLAGSLSYEQYF
abundance: NA; v_gene: TRBV27; d_gene: NA; j_gene: TRBJ2-3; CDR3nt: TGTGCCAGCAGTTTATCGTTAAGCGATACGCAGTATTTT; CDR3aa: CASSLSLSDTQYF
abundance: NA; v_gene: TRBV15; d_gene: TRBD1; j_gene: TRBJ2-2; CDR3nt: TGTGCCACCGGACAGGCGGTTTTAGCCGGGGAGCTGTTTTTT; CDR3aa: CATGQAVLAGELFF
abundance: NA; v_gene: TRBV6-2/TRBV6-3; d_gene: TRBD2; j_gene: TRBJ2-5; CDR3nt: TGTGCCAGCAGTCTAGCGGGATCTAGTAAGACCCAGTACTTC; CDR3aa: CASSLAGSSKTQYF
abundance: NA; v_gene: TRBV5-1; d_gene: NA; j_gene: TRBJ2-7; CDR3nt: TGCGCCAGCAGCTTGAGGCAGCGGCCCTACGAGCAGTACTTC; CDR3aa: CASSLRQRPYEQYF
abundance: NA; v_gene: TRBV11-1; d_gene: NA; j_gene: TRBJ2-7; CDR3nt: TGTGCCAGCAGCTTAGCGCGGCAGGGTAGTTACGAGCAGTACTTC; CDR3aa: CASSLARQGSYEQYF
abundance: once; v_gene: TRBV19; d_gene: NA; j_gene: TRBJ1-4; CDR3nt: TGTGCCAGTAGTATCGACAGGCGGGTTGAAAAACTGTTTTTT; CDR3aa: CASSIDRRVEKLFF
abundance: NA; v_gene: TRBV5-6; d_gene: TRBD2; j_gene: TRBJ2-3; CDR3nt: TGTGCCAGCAGCTGGGAAACCGGGACTAGCGGGAGGGCAGATACGCAGTATTTT; CDR3aa: CASSWETGTSGRADTQYF
abundance: NA; v_gene: TRBV20-1; d_gene: NA; j_gene: TRBJ2-7; CDR3nt: TGCAGTGCTAGTTCGGTCTACGAGCAGTACTTC; CDR3aa: CSASSVYEQYF
abundance: once; v_gene: TRBV11-2; d_gene: TRBD2; j_gene: TRBJ2-7; CDR3nt: TGTGCCAGCAGCGCGCCTGGGACTAGCGGGAGTTCAGAGCAGTACTTC; CDR3aa: CASSAPGTSGSSEQYF
abundance: NA; v_gene: TRBV7-3; d_gene: NA; j_gene: TRBJ2-7; CDR3nt: TGTGCCAGCAGCCGGACCGGGAGCAACTCCTACGAGCAGTACTTC; CDR3aa: CASSRTGSNSYEQYF
abundance: NA; v_gene: TRBV7-8; d_gene: NA; j_gene: TRBJ2-1; CDR3nt: TGTGCCAGCAGCTACTATCAGGGTTACTCCTACAATGAGCAGTTCTTC; CDR3aa: CASSYYQGYSYNEQFF
abundance: NA; v_gene: TRBV4-1; d_gene: TRBD1; j_gene: TRBJ2-7; CDR3nt: TGCGCCAGCAGCCAAGCACAGGGGTACGAGCAGTACTTC; CDR3aa: CASSQAQGYEQYF
abundance: NA; v_gene: TRBV7-9; d_gene: NA; j_gene: TRBJ2-5; CDR3nt: TGTGCCAGCAGCCCAGACCAGGGACAAGAGACCCAGTACTTC; CDR3aa: CASSPDQGQETQYF
abundance: NA; v_gene: TRBV11-2; d_gene: TRBD2; j_gene: TRBJ2-1; CDR3nt: TGTGCCAGCAGCCCCGGGACTAACAATGAGCAGTTCTTC; CDR3aa: CASSPGTNNEQFF
abundance: NA; v_gene: TRBV23-1; d_gene: TRBD1; j_gene: TRBJ1-2; CDR3nt: TGCGCCAGCAGCCCCGCAGGGGACAGCTATGGCTACACCTTC; CDR3aa: CASSPAGDSYGYTF
abundance: NA; v_gene: TRBV19; d_gene: TRBD1; j_gene: TRBJ2-2; CDR3nt: TGTGCCAGTAGTCTTACCGGGACAGGGGACACCGGGGAGCTGTTTTTT; CDR3aa: CASSLTGTGDTGELFF
abundance: NA; v_gene: TRBV7-9; d_gene: TRBD1; j_gene: TRBJ1-5; CDR3nt: TGTGCCAGCAGCAGCGACCGGACAGGGAGCAATCAGCCCCAGCATTTT; CDR3aa: CASSSDRTGSNQPQHF
abundance: once; v_gene: TRBV7-8; d_gene: TRBD2; j_gene: TRBJ2-2; CDR3nt: TGTGCCAGCAGCTTAGTGGGCGGGAGAGGGGCCACCGGGGAGCTGTTTTTT; CDR3aa: CASSLVGGRGATGELFF
abundance: NA; v_gene: TRBV3-1/TRBV3-2; d_gene: TRBD1; j_gene: TRBJ2-7; CDR3nt: TGTGCCAGCAGCCGGGACAGCAACTCCTACGAGCAGTACTTC; CDR3aa: CASSRDSNSYEQYF
abundance: NA; v_gene: TRBV2; d_gene: NA; j_gene: TRBJ2-7; CDR3nt: TGTGCCAGCAGTGAAGCGCTTTGGGCTTACGAGCAGTACTTC; CDR3aa: CASSEALWAYEQYF
abundance: NA; v_gene: TRBV30; d_gene: NA; j_gene: TRBJ1-1; CDR3nt: TGTGCCTGGAGTATCGTGAACACTGAAGCTTTCTTT; CDR3aa: CAWSIVNTEAFF
abundance: NA; v_gene: TRBV28; d_gene: TRBD1; j_gene: TRBJ2-1; CDR3nt: TGTGCCAGCAGCTTACCGGGACAGGTCTTAGGTGAGCAGTTCTTC; CDR3aa: CASSLPGQVLGEQFF
abundance: NA; v_gene: TRBV19; d_gene: TRBD1; j_gene: TRBJ1-3; CDR3nt: TGTGCCAGTAGTATATTACCGGGACAGGGGGCCGTCTCTGGAAACACCATATATTTT; CDR3aa: CASSILPGQGAVSGNTIYF
abundance: NA; v_gene: TRBV24-1; d_gene: NA; j_gene: TRBJ1-1; CDR3nt: TGTGCCACCAGTGACCTCCTGGGGGCGGCTTTCTTT; CDR3aa: CATSDLLGAAFF
abundance: once; v_gene: TRBV6-5; d_gene: NA; j_gene: TRBJ1-1; CDR3nt: TGTGCCAGCAGTTACTCCCCGGGGGACACTGAAGCTTTCTTT; CDR3aa: CASSYSPGDTEAFF
abundance: NA; v_gene: TRBV29-1; d_gene: TRBD2; j_gene: TRBJ2-3; CDR3nt: TGCAGCGTCGTGGGTGTGACTAGCGGGAGCCCCGATACGCAGTATTTT; CDR3aa: CSVVGVTSGSPDTQYF
abundance: NA; v_gene: TRBV3-1/TRBV3-2; d_gene: NA; j_gene: TRBJ2-7; CDR3nt: TGTGCCAGCAGCCAAGATCGGAGGGGGCGGTACGAGCAGTACTTC; CDR3aa: CASSQDRRGRYEQYF
abundance: NA; v_gene: TRBV5-8; d_gene: TRBD1; j_gene: TRBJ2-3; CDR3nt: TGTGCCAGCAGCTCCCGGGACAGGGGAAATACGCAGTATTTT; CDR3aa: CASSSRDRGNTQYF
abundance: NA; v_gene: TRBV3-1/TRBV3-2; d_gene: NA; j_gene: TRBJ2-6; CDR3nt: TGTGCCAGCAGCCCAGTTCGCTCTGGGGCCAACGTCCTGACTTTC; CDR3aa: CASSPVRSGANVLTF
abundance: once; v_gene: TRBV7-9; d_gene: TRBD1; j_gene: TRBJ2-5; CDR3nt: TGTGCCAGCAGCTTAGCGGGACAGGGTATAACAGAGACCCAGTACTTC; CDR3aa: CASSLAGQGITETQYF
abundance: NA; v_gene: TRBV5-4; d_gene: TRBD2; j_gene: TRBJ2-1; CDR3nt: TGTGCCAGCAGCTTTGGACTAGCGGGAGCGTGGCAGTTCTTC; CDR3aa: CASSFGLAGAWQFF
abundance: NA; v_gene: TRBV19; d_gene: TRBD1; j_gene: TRBJ2-7; CDR3nt: TGTGCCACCACCCAGGGACAGGGCTACGAGCAGTACTTC; CDR3aa: CATTQGQGYEQYF
abundance: NA; v_gene: TRBV5-5; d_gene: NA; j_gene: TRBJ1-1; CDR3nt: TGTGCCAGCAGCTTGATTCCAGGGGCGACGGGGACTGAAGCTTTCTTT; CDR3aa: CASSLIPGATGTEAFF
abundance: NA; v_gene: TRBV10-2; d_gene: TRBD2; j_gene: TRBJ2-7; CDR3nt: TGCGCCAGCAGAACCGGGACTAGCGGCTACGAGCAGTACTTC; CDR3aa: CASRTGTSGYEQYF
abundance: once; v_gene: TRBV28; d_gene: NA; j_gene: TRBJ1-5; CDR3nt: TGTGCCAGCAGTTTTTCTAGCATTAGCAATCAGCCCCAGCATTTT; CDR3aa: CASSFSSISNQPQHF
abundance: NA; v_gene: TRBV28; d_gene: TRBD2; j_gene: TRBJ2-7; CDR3nt: TGTGCCAGCAGTTTAGACCCTCCTAGCGGGAGGCGCCACGAGCAGTACTTC; CDR3aa: CASSLDPPSGRRHEQYF
abundance: NA; v_gene: TRBV7-2; d_gene: TRBD2; j_gene: TRBJ2-7; CDR3nt: TGTGCCAGCAGCTTTCGTTCTAGCGGATACGAGCAGTACTTC; CDR3aa: CASSFRSSGYEQYF
abundance: NA; v_gene: TRBV27; d_gene: NA; j_gene: TRBJ1-5; CDR3nt: TGTGCCAGCAGTCCCGGGGGGGGGCATCAGCCCCAGCATTTT; CDR3aa: CASSPGGGHQPQHF
abundance: NA; v_gene: TRBV21-1; d_gene: NA; j_gene: TRBJ1-1; CDR3nt: TGTGCCAGCAGCAAAGGGTCGGGGGGAGACCCTGAAGCTTTCTTT; CDR3aa: CASSKGSGGDPEAFF
abundance: NA; v_gene: TRBV7-9; d_gene: NA; j_gene: TRBJ1-2; CDR3nt: TGTGCCAGCAGCTACTCGCCAGGGTTATCCTATGGCTACACCTTC; CDR3aa: CASSYSPGLSYGYTF